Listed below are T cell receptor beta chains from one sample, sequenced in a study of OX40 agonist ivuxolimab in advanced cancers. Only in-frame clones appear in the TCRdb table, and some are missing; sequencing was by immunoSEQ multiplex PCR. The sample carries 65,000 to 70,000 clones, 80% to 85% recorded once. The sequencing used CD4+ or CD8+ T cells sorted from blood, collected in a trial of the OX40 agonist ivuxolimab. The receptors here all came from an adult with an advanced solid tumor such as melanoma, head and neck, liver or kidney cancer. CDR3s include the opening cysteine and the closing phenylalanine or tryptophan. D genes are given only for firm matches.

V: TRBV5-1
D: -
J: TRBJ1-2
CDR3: CASRRTARDGYTF

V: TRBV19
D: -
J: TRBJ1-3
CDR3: CASNGFSGNTIYF

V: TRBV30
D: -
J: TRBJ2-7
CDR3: CAWSSRTLPTEQYF

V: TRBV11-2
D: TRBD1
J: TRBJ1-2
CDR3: CASSSPGTGLRYGYTF

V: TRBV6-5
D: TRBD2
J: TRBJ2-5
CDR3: CASSYKLAGGRETQYF

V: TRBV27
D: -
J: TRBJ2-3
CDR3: CASSFVGTDTQYF

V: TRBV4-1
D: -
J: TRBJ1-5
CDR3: CASSQEGSFSNQPQHF

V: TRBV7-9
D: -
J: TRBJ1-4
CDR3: CASSEDTNEKLFF

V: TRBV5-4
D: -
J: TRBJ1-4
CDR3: CASSLAGVGNEKLFF

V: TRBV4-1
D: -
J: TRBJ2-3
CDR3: CASSSKAGDTQYF

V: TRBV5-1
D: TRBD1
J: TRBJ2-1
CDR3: CASSLTGAGRNEQFF

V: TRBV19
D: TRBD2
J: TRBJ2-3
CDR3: CASSQGTSGGITDTQYF

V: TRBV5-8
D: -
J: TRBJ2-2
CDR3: CASSIGPGTGELFF

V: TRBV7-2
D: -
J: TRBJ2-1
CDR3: CASSLGASPSYNEQFF

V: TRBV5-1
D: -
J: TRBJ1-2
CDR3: CASSLATGSYGYTF

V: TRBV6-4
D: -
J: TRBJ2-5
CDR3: CASSDSGGGTQYF

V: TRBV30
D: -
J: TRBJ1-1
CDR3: CAWSRASNTEAFF

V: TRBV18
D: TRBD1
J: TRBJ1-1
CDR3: CASSEGQGGTEAFF

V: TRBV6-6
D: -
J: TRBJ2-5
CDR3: CASSYLGGGEETQYF